Listed here is a single TCR beta chain. There are many counts of this clonotype. Its antigen target is currently unknown. Base qualities were left out, and no much larger clone turns up one base away. The receptor library was made with PCR. These reads were obtained on an Illumina HiSeq 2500. To normalize quantification of the TCRbeta repertoire, the TCR libraries were built with molecular barcoding that relied on unique molecular identifiers. TCRdb took the public reads, trimmed them with fastp at Q25, ran MiXCR for clone calling and kept in-frame beta chains. CDR3 protein sequences are deduplicated, and each keeps its most common genes and DNA. The sample has around 340,000 distinct CDR3 sequences on record, 13% of them singletons. The ten most abundant clones make up 3.5% to 4.5% of the sample. This sample is drawn from a study of T-cell reconstitution after alpha-beta-depleted transplantation in children (dated by TCRdb to 2015 to 2016). About the investigation overall: Using TCR repertoire profiling, the study quantitatively followed how T-cell immune reconstitution unfolded in children after TCRalphabeta/CD19-depleted allogeneic hematopoietic cell transplantation.

Trimming removed 7 bases from V and 0 bases from J, leaving 14 bases between the germline ends. CDR3 length: 15 amino acids, cysteine to phenylalanine. Only the CDR3 DNA stays, 45 bases, in frame from base 1. Via the germline V gene, CDR1 is ENHRY and CDR2 SYGVKD. The chain employs TRBV10-3 and TRBJ2-3, with the D gene too uncertain to name. The material sequenced was PBMCs, taken from the stem cell graft. The sequence was collected from a human donor who donated a stem cell graft to a child with Fanconi anemia. In nucleotide form, the sequence is TGTGCCATCAATCGTGACTTCAAAAGCACAGATACGCAGTATTTT. Its product reads: CAINRDFKSTDTQYF.